This T cell receptor (beta chain) was identified during a study of blood T cell repertoires in COVID-19. Study as a whole: Acute and convalescent COVID-19 specimens originated in the United States, Italy and Spain. Sources were T cells, B-cell-depleted T cells, or PBMCs; the material itself was cDNA or gDNA.

The ends lost 0 bases at V and 2 bases at J; junction bases unmatched: 3. Germline loops: CDR1 SGHRS, CDR2 YFSETQ. CDR3 length equals 15 residues. Under the authors' procedure: Amplification of reference gene primers provided the estimated nucleated cell counts. Clones were read by immunoSEQ multiplex PCR, and TCRdb kept only the in-frame ones, dropping some. From that table come the V and J calls and clone size; the DNA was used to work out D and trimming. The repertoire holds 65,000 to 90,000 clones, with over 70% as singletons. Sequencing was done on a sample of peripheral blood. The origin of this receptor is a man older than 75 with active or convalescent COVID-19. This sequence joins TRBV5-1 and TRBJ2-7; the match to TRBD1 covers 9 bases. This chain's CDR3 is CASSLGTGVTYEQYF. The CDR3, as DNA: TGCGCCAGCAGCTTGGGGACAGGGGTGACCTACGAGCAGTACTTC.